This TCR beta chain is drawn from a study of Graves' ophthalmopathy and Graves' hyperthyroidism. Study conclusions and caveats: Stable hyperthyroidism and ophthalmopathy were told apart by a 13-signature model, which achieved almost 90% sensitivity and roughly 80% specificity. Most thyroid-expanded clonotypes exceeding 0.001 frequency were also found in blood.

Orbital computed tomography, together with clinical symptoms, serum thyroxine, TRAb and thyroid ultrasound, was used for diagnosis. From RNA, the CDR3 regions of TCR beta chains were amplified and sequenced. HTBI-primed first-round RT-PCR preceded second-round multiplex PCR. TCRdb analysed the multiplex PCR reads with MiXCR anew, one entry per CDR3 protein. The repertoire consists of under 250,000 distinct CDR3 sequences, with around a fifth occurring once and the leading ten covering around two fifths. CDR1 and CDR2 from the germline V gene are DFQATT and SNEGSKA (reference sequence). The CDR3 spans 14 residues. With V trimmed by 5 bases and J by 6 bases, 10 bases remained unmatched. The sample holds many counts of this clonotype. Its antigen is currently unknown.

The sequence derives from a woman aged 50 to 60 with Graves' ophthalmopathy. Sequenced sample: peripheral blood. The rearrangement joins TRBV20-1 to TRBJ2-7, with TRBD1 matching 10 bases. Here the CDR3 reads CSAETRDRGPEQYF. CDR3 bases: TGCAGTGCTGAGACCCGGGACAGGGGCCCCGAGCAGTACTTC.